The T cell receptor beta chain described here comes from a study of blood T cell repertoires in COVID-19. Per the original methods: Reference gene primer amplification yielded estimated nucleated cell counts. Produced via immunoSEQ multiplex PCR; TCRdb's table is partial and in-frame only. That table supplies the V and J calls and clone size; D and trimming were determined from the DNA. The sample yields a few hundred thousand clones, about 85% seen once. The CDR3 runs 13 residues. V lost 2 bases to trimming and J lost 1 base, with 5 bases between them. The germline V gene encodes CDR1 MNHNY and CDR2 SVGAGI (reference sequence).

The source is a woman aged 60-75 years who had recovered from COVID-19. The chain links TRBV6-6 to TRBJ1-1; D is unclear. The sequenced sample consisted of PBMCs or T cells enriched from blood (not recorded which). This CDR3 reads CASSYRQNTEAFF. The CDR3 nucleotides are TGTGCCAGCAGTTACCGACAGAACACTGAAGCTTTCTTT.